The clone carrying this T cell receptor beta chain has a single count. Under the authors' procedure: Amplifying reference gene primers gave estimates of nucleated cell counts. TCRdb's table, derived via immunoSEQ multiplex PCR, lists solely in-frame clones and lacks some. V and J calls plus clone size are reproduced from that table; the DNA served to infer D and trimming. The sample gives some 390,000 clones, 85% to 90% of which show up once; 1.7% is in the top ten. The data were obtained in a study of blood T cell repertoires in COVID-19. Background on the study: T cells, B-cell-depleted T cells, or PBMCs provided the cDNA or gDNA that served as material.

Participants were aged about 18 to 90 years from roughly 26 US areas. Clinical histories supplied by participants themselves formed the basis of cohort assignment. Trimming stripped 6 bases from V and 0 bases from J, with 12 bases between. This CDR3 spans 15 amino acids. CDR1 is MNHEY, CDR2 SVGAGI, per germline. The sequenced material came from PBMCs or T cells enriched from blood (not recorded which). The chain uses TRBV6-5 and TRBJ1-5; D may be TRBD1 (6 bases). The TCR comes from a woman aged 25 to 39 who had recovered from COVID-19. The CDR3 loop is CASRGYRASNQPQHF. Here the CDR3 DNA reads TGTGCCAGCAGGGGATACAGGGCTAGCAATCAGCCCCAGCATTTT.